This T cell receptor (beta chain) appears in the sequencing data of a study of persistence of HIV-infected CD4 T cells. This was the immunoSEQ version 4 assay in survey mode. Clones were read by immunoSEQ multiplex PCR, and TCRdb kept only the in-frame ones, dropping some. The sample includes approximately 31,000 clones, over 80% of them seen just once. This CDR3 has 13 residues. CDR1 and CDR2 (germline): SGHRS, YFSETQ. The germline V and J ends were trimmed by 0 bases and 3 bases, with 7 bases remaining between them. Cells were stimulated with CMV-infected fibroblast lysates at roughly 9.1 ug/mL. Memory cells lacking CD40L and CD69 with high CD45RO were sorted. For this clone: Antigen: not known.

The J gene is TRBJ2-7, the V gene TRBV5-1; no clear D gene. The sequence came from an adult woman with HIV who was CMV-seropositive. Here the sequenced sample was CD4+ T cells sorted from PBMCs after approximately 20-hour stimulation, taken from a patient who received antiretroviral therapy. In nucleotides, the CDR3 is TGCGCCAGCAGCTTGGAGGGTGTCTACGAGCAGTACTTC. This codes for CASSLEGVYEQYF.